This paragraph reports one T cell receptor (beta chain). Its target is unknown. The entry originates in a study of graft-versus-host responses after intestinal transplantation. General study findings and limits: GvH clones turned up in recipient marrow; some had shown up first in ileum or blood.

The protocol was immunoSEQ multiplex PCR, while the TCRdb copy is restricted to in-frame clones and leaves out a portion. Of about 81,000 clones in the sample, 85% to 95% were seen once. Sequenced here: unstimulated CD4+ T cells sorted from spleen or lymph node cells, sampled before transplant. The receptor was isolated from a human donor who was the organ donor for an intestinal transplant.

This chain's CDR3 is CASSYSGPSYNEQFF. The CDR3 nucleotides are TGTGCCAGCAGTTACTCGGGGCCCTCCTACAATGAGCAGTTCTTC. The chain carries TRBV6-5 and TRBJ2-1; a possible D gene is TRBD1 (5 bases). The CDR3 is 15 residues long. V was cut by 0 bases and J by 0 bases, with 6 bases left in between. The germline V gene has CDR1 MNHEY and CDR2 SVGAGI.